These T cell receptor beta chains were read from a single sample in a study of cytomegalovirus exposure and HLA in healthy donors. The assay was immunoSEQ multiplex PCR, and TCRdb's table has in-frame clones only and misses some. The table lists about 200,000 clones, about 82% of them singletons. Sequencing was performed on PBMCs. The source is a woman between 45 and 65 years old in good health and CMV-seronegative. The CDR3 runs from the conserved cysteine through the conserved F or W. D genes are given only for firm matches. Expanded clones are given a class, and other clones once, few, many or no size at all.

-	-	TRBJ1-4	TRBV11-2	TGTGCCAGCAGCTTAGCCCTGGACGGGACAACTAATGAAAAACTGTTTTTT	CASSLALDGTTNEKLFF
-	-	TRBJ1-1	TRBV28	TGTGCCAGCAGCCGAGCCCCGAACACTGAAGCTTTCTTT	CASSRAPNTEAFF
-	-	TRBJ2-3	TRBV2	TGTGCCAGCAGTGTTGGGGGGAGACTTGTCGATACGCAGTATTTT	CASSVGGRLVDTQYF
-	-	TRBJ2-5	TRBV28	TGTGCCAGCAGTCCAGGAGGGGCCCAGTACTTC	CASSPGGAQYF
-	TRBD2	TRBJ2-1	TRBV7-8	TGTGCCAGCAGCTCCCCGTCCATAGCGGGAGCGAGCTCCTACAATGAGCAGTTCTTC	CASSSPSIAGASSYNEQFF
-	-	TRBJ1-4	TRBV25-1	TGTGCCAGCAGTGAAAACCCAGATAATGAAAAACTGTTTTTT	CASSENPDNEKLFF
few	-	TRBJ2-3	TRBV27	TGTGCCAGCAGTAAATCCGGGGGAAAAGATACGCAGTATTTT	CASSKSGGKDTQYF
once	-	TRBJ1-1	TRBV2	TGTGCCAGCAGGGGGCAGGGGAACACTGAAGCTTTCTTT	CASRGQGNTEAFF
-	TRBD1	TRBJ1-1	TRBV28	TGTGCCAGCAGTTTAGAGGGCAGGGGGCGGTTGAACACTGAAGCTTTCTTT	CASSLEGRGRLNTEAFF
-	TRBD1	TRBJ1-2	TRBV6-1	TGTGCCAGCAGTGAAAGGGGGACAGGGGCCCTATATGGCTACACCTTC	CASSERGTGALYGYTF
-	TRBD2	TRBJ2-7	TRBV5-4	TGTGCCAGCAGCTTGAGGACTAGCGGGAGTTTCCACGAGCAGTACTTC	CASSLRTSGSFHEQYF
-	TRBD2	TRBJ2-1	TRBV27	TGTGCCACCTTTAGCGGGAGGGTCCACAATGAGCAGTTCTTC	CATFSGRVHNEQFF
-	TRBD1	TRBJ1-4	TRBV27	TGTGCCAGCAGGGGTGACGCCACTAGGGGGCGAGGTGAAAAACTGTTTTTT	CASRGDATRGRGEKLFF
-	-	TRBJ2-6	TRBV7-9	TGTGCCAGCAGCTTAGGTGGCAGGGGTTTCCTTGGGGCCAACGTCCTGACTTTC	CASSLGGRGFLGANVLTF
-	TRBD2	TRBJ2-1	TRBV27	TGTGCCAGCAGTCCCTCCCGGACTAGCGGGCTCCTCGACAATGAGCAGTTCTTC	CASSPSRTSGLLDNEQFF
-	-	TRBJ2-1	TRBV6-1	TGTGCCAGCCCCAGGTCGGCAGCCAACAATGAGCAGTTCTTC	CASPRSAANNEQFF
-	TRBD1	TRBJ1-4	TRBV11-2	TGTGCCAGCAGCTTAGGGGGAATGACAGGGGTCCTAACTAATGAAAAACTGTTTTTT	CASSLGGMTGVLTNEKLFF
few	TRBD1	TRBJ1-1	TRBV28	TGTGCCAGCAGTCAGACAGGGGCCCCGACTGAAGCTTTCTTT	CASSQTGAPTEAFF
-	-	TRBJ2-7	TRBV20-1	TGCAGTGCTAGAGTGAGCTACGAGCAGTACTTC	CSARVSYEQYF
-	TRBD1	TRBJ2-7	TRBV2	TGTGCCAGCAGACCCGACAGGGGCGAGCAGTACTTC	CASRPDRGEQYF
-	TRBD1	TRBJ2-5	TRBV6-1	TGTGCCAGCAGATACCGACAGGGGCCCCAAGAGACCCAGTACTTC	CASRYRQGPQETQYF
-	-	TRBJ2-1	TRBV7-9	TGTGCCAGCAGCCCCCAAAATCGGGAGCAGTTCTTC	CASSPQNREQFF
-	-	TRBJ2-7	TRBV21-1	TGTGCCAGCAAGACCTGGGGCCATTCCTACGAGCAGTACTTC	CASKTWGHSYEQYF
-	-	TRBJ2-2	TRBV6-4	TGTGCCAGGGATCCAGGGTTTGACACCGGGGAGCTGTTTTTT	CARDPGFDTGELFF
-	TRBD1	TRBJ2-1	TRBV4-1	TGCGCCAGCAGCTCCCGGGACAGCATAGTGTTCTTC	CASSSRDSIVFF
-	-	TRBJ1-2	TRBV6-1	TGTGCCAGCAGTCGGGACAATGAGAGAGGCTACACCTTC	CASSRDNERGYTF
-	-	TRBJ2-1	TRBV28	TGTGCCAGCAAACAGGGAGGGGGTTCCTACAATGAGCAGTTCTTC	CASKQGGGSYNEQFF
-	TRBD1	TRBJ1-5	TRBV7-8	TGTGCCAGCAGCTCTAACCCAAGGGACAGCGATCAGCCCCAGCATTTT	CASSSNPRDSDQPQHF
-	-	TRBJ2-2	TRBV4-1	TGCGCCAGCAGCCAAGTTCCAGGAATATACGGGGAGCTGTTTTTT	CASSQVPGIYGELFF
-	TRBD1	TRBJ1-5	TRBV19	TGTGCCAGTAGTGGGGACAGGGGGGGCAATCAGCCCCAGCATTTT	CASSGDRGGNQPQHF
-	TRBD1	TRBJ2-1	TRBV5-1	TGCGCCAGCAGTTATGGACAGGGGTTCAATGAGCAGTTCTTC	CASSYGQGFNEQFF
-	-	TRBJ2-1	TRBV5-1	TGCGCCAGCAGCTTGATTCCCCCGGGACAACTCTTCTACAATGAGCAGTTCTTC	CASSLIPPGQLFYNEQFF
-	-	TRBJ2-2	TRBV6-5	TGTGCCAGCAGAAGGACAACCGGGGAGCTGTTTTTT	CASRRTTGELFF
-	TRBD1	TRBJ1-2	TRBV6-6	TGTGCCAGCAGTTCCGAACAGGGGCCCTATGGCTACACCTTC	CASSSEQGPYGYTF
-	TRBD2	TRBJ2-1	TRBV28	TGTGCCAGCAGTTTAGCGCTAGCGGGGACTATACCTTTTTACAATGAGCAGTTCTTC	CASSLALAGTIPFYNEQFF
once	TRBD1	TRBJ2-4	TRBV28	TGTGCCAGCAGTCCAATACCGAGGACAGGGGGTAACAAAAACATTCAGTACTTC	CASSPIPRTGGNKNIQYF
-	TRBD1	TRBJ2-7	TRBV19	TGTGCCAGTAGTTGGGACAGGGGATCCTACGAGCAGTACTTC	CASSWDRGSYEQYF
once	-	TRBJ1-1	TRBV5-4	TGTGCCAGCAGTTCCCCTTTACGGGGGGCCCGAACTGAAGCTTTCTTT	CASSSPLRGARTEAFF
-	TRBD1	TRBJ1-1	TRBV7-9	TGTGCCACCCTGGCCCGACAGGGCCCAACCGAAGCTTTCTTT	CATLARQGPTEAFF
-	-	TRBJ2-1	TRBV6-1	TGTGCCAGCAGTGAATACAGGAGCGGGCGCAATGAGCAGTTCTTC	CASSEYRSGRNEQFF
-	-	TRBJ2-5	TRBV28	TGTGCCAGCAGCCGTGGGGCACAAGAGACCCAGTACTTC	CASSRGAQETQYF
-	-	TRBJ1-2	TRBV4-1	TGCGCCAGCAGCTCTATGTCGGGTGCCCACTATGGCTACACCTTC	CASSSMSGAHYGYTF
-	TRBD2	TRBJ2-7	TRBV27	TGTGCCAGCAGTTTGGAGACTAGCGGGCCCTACGAGCAGTACTTC	CASSLETSGPYEQYF
-	-	TRBJ2-3	TRBV19	TGTGCCAGTCGCTACGGGGACTCCTCAGGGGATACGCAGTATTTT	CASRYGDSSGDTQYF